This entry lists 9 T cell receptor beta chains sequenced from one sample in a study of blood T cell repertoires in COVID-19. The protocol was immunoSEQ multiplex PCR, while the TCRdb copy is restricted to in-frame clones and leaves out a portion. The data show 60,000 to 90,000 clones, less than 90% seen once. Sequenced input: peripheral blood. These receptors were taken from a human donor in a cohort sampled during active COVID-19.

CDR3 region: CASSSPGGQGTYEQYF. The DNA of the CDR3 is TGTGCCAGCAGCTCCCCAGGCGGACAGGGAACGTACGAGCAGTACTTC. The chain joins TRBV7-9 to TRBJ2-7; 8 positions agree with TRBD1. Germline loops: CDR1 SEHNR, CDR2 FQNEAQ (reference sequence). There are 16 residues in the CDR3. V lost 4 bases, J lost 4 bases, and 12 bases stayed unmatched.

The chain has TRBV6-5 and TRBJ2-5, with D uncertain. Trimming took 7 bases from V and 5 from J, leaving 14 bases between them. Germline V CDR1 and CDR2: MNHEY, SVGAGI. The length of the CDR3 is 13 residues. The CDR3, as DNA: TGTGCCAGCAACCGACCAGGCGTCGAGACCCAGTACTTC. This translates into CASNRPGVETQYF.

This clone occurred once. The rearrangement links TRBV7-2 to TRBJ2-1; D perhaps matches TRBD1 (6 bases). The CDR3 is made up of 15 amino acids. Germline values: CDR1 SGHTA, CDR2 FQGNSA. Trimming pared 5 bases from V and 8 bases from J, leaving 19 bases between. Here the CDR3 reads CASSIQGTREDEQFF. The CDR3 nucleotides are TGTGCCAGCAGCATACAGGGCACACGAGAGGATGAGCAGTTCTTC.

V gene TRBV21-1 combines with J gene TRBJ2-2; the listed D gene, TRBD1, was not tested against the DNA. TRBV21-1 is a recognized pseudogene. This CDR3 is built from 17 residues. For the CDR3, the DNA is TGTGCCAGCAGCAAATACGGCGCAGGGGAGAACACCGGGGAGCTGTTTTTT. Encoded protein: CASSKYGAGENTGELFF.

The chain carries TRBV27 and TRBJ1-2; D unclear. V was shortened by 2 bases and J by 7 bases, with 11 bases between the two germline ends. In germline, CDR1 is MNHEY, CDR2 SMNVEV (reference sequence). The CDR3 totals 13 residues. The CDR3 loop reads CASSLAGRIGYTF. As DNA, the CDR3 is TGTGCCAGCAGTTTAGCAGGCAGGATTGGCTACACCTTC.

J is TRBJ1-1 and V is TRBV5-1; D unresolved. From germline, CDR1 is SGHRS and CDR2 YFSETQ. Trimming shortened V by 0 bases and J by 6 bases, and 9 bases separated the two germline ends. The CDR3 extends over 13 amino acids. The CDR3 is CASSLAVYAEAFF. The CDR3 DNA sequence: TGCGCCAGCAGCTTGGCCGTCTACGCTGAAGCTTTCTTT.

The rearrangement joins TRBV11-3 to TRBJ2-1; 9 bases match TRBD2. Germline values: CDR1 SGHNT, CDR2 YENEEA. The CDR3 loop spans 14 amino acids. Unmatched junction bases numbered 5, after V lost 5 bases and J lost 6 bases. CDR3 in amino acids: CASSPGTSTNEQFF. CDR3 bases: TGTGCCAGCAGCCCCGGGACTAGCACCAATGAGCAGTTCTTC.

The genes are TRBV2 and TRBJ2-5; 11 bases align to TRBD2. This CDR3 is 18 amino acids long. J was trimmed by 4 bases and V by 7 bases; bases with no gene match: 17. Germline CDR1 and CDR2: SNHLY and FYNNEI. The CDR3 here is CASKPRPLAGGGLETQYF. The CDR3 DNA sequence: TGTGCCAGCAAGCCACGTCCCCTAGCGGGAGGTGGTCTAGAGACCCAGTACTTC.

The gene calls are TRBV5-5 and TRBJ1-6, with TRBD1 as a possible D gene (5 bases). The V and J ends lost 4 bases and 10 bases respectively, with 6 bases between them. This CDR3 region has 11 residues. Germline V gene data show CDR1 as SGHKS and CDR2 as YYEKEE (reference sequence). The chain's CDR3 is CASSRGSPLHF. The CDR3 nucleotides read TGTGCCAGCAGCCGGGGGTCACCCCTCCACTTT.